This TCR beta chain originates from a study of shared clonotypes between healthy human individuals. Naivety among CD8 cells was defined by CD45RO negativity and positive CCR7 selection, thereby excluding terminally differentiated effector memory CD45RA+ cells. Per germline, CDR1 MNHEY and CDR2 SMNVEV (reference sequence). Trimming pared 6 bases from V and 0 bases from J, leaving 9 bases between. The CDR3 sequence is 13 residues long. In the sorted-subset replicate PCRs, about 190 ng DNA, 25,000 to 35,000 T cell genomes, was used. Assay: immunoSEQ multiplex PCR; the TCRdb copy retains only in-frame clones and omits some. The data show about 2 million clones, just under 95% seen once. Study results and caveats: Though the depth was large, rarefaction showed that sorted-subset sequencing was incomplete. Only blood was sampled, and tissue TCR repertoires likely differ from blood ones. Clonotype sharing across several donors was observed for roughly 5% of naive CD4 clonotypes.

On this clone itself: The antigen remains undetermined.

This rearrangement joins TRBV27 to TRBJ2-7, with a tentative D call TRBD1 (5 bases). The source material was naive CD8+ T cells sorted from blood. This receptor was obtained from a man younger than 35 in good health. CDR3 protein: CASRITGSYEQYF. DNA of the CDR3: TGTGCCAGCAGGATCACAGGCTCCTACGAGCAGTACTTC.